This T cell receptor (beta chain) derives from a study of cytomegalovirus exposure and HLA in healthy donors. A word on this clone: Its antigen is still unknown.

Study-level points and caveats: Presence/absence analyses assumed roughly uniform sequencing depth across donors.

PCR was performed using 60 Vbeta and 13 Jbeta primers. The method was immunoSEQ multiplex PCR; TCRdb's version includes in-frame clones alone and lacks a portion of them. This table holds under 150,000 clones, roughly three quarters found once. This receptor was taken from a middle-aged woman in good health and CMV-seropositive. Input material: PBMCs.

Here the CDR3 reads CASTADLGGETQYF. CDR3 DNA sequence: TGTGCCAGCACGGCGGACCTCGGGGGGGAGACCCAGTACTTC. This chain links TRBV6-6 with TRBJ2-5; 7 bases are a match to TRBD2. CDR3 length equals 14 residues. In germline, CDR1 is MNHNY, CDR2 SVGAGI (reference sequence). The V and J ends lost 7 bases and 5 bases, in that order; junction bases with no gene match: 10.